This TCR beta chain was profiled in a study of T-cell memory formation after mild COVID-19. TCRdb independently ran MiXCR on the 5' RACE reads; one entry per CDR3 protein. The data contain about 210,000 distinct CDR3 sequences, about 10% of them singletons. In its sample, this clonotype was seen a few times. Its specificity is not known. Study findings and constraints: Pre-infection memory harbored some responding clones, suggesting cross-reactive memory joined. The second-wave clones peaking on day 37 were not confirmed as SARS-CoV-2-specific.

The CDR3 loop spans 12 amino acids. Deletions cut 0 bases from V and 10 bases from J, with 7 bases between. Per the germline V gene, CDR1 is LGHNA and CDR2 is YSLEER. The J gene is TRBJ2-1, the V gene TRBV4-3; no clear D. The receptor was derived from a man between 18 and 35 years old who had mild COVID-19 (a few samples of this study predate the infection). Cell type and time point are not known. What was sequenced was PBMCs or a T cell subset sorted from them (not recorded which). The CDR3 here is CASSQDNREQFF. CDR3 nucleotides: TGCGCCAGCAGCCAAGATAACCGGGAGCAGTTCTTC.